Presented here are 9 T cell receptor beta chains from one specimen sequenced in a study of technical replicates of blood from several donors. Assay: immunoSEQ multiplex PCR; the TCRdb copy retains only in-frame clones and omits some. In the table there are some 71,000 clones, about 97% of which are singletons. Source material: T cells isolated from PBMCs. These receptors came from a human donor in good health.

The chain recombines TRBV6-5 with TRBJ1-5; D is possibly TRBD1 (6 bases). This CDR3 has 14 residues. Germline V gives CDR1 MNHEY, CDR2 SVGAGI. V shed 2 bases and J shed 5 bases, with 10 bases lying between them. This CDR3 is CASSYSRGDQPQHF. DNA of the CDR3: TGTGCCAGCAGTTACAGCAGGGGTGATCAGCCCCAGCATTTT.

The genes are TRBV2 and TRBJ2-7; 9 bases match TRBD1. Germline values: CDR1 SNHLY, CDR2 FYNNEI. Germline trimming cut 6 bases from V and 2 bases from J; bases unmatched to any gene: 2. This CDR3 comprises 13 residues. CDR3 sequence: CASSRQGAYEQYF. In nucleotides, the CDR3 is TGTGCCAGCAGCCGACAGGGGGCCTACGAGCAGTACTTC.

The chain recombines TRBV7-2 with TRBJ2-1; 8 nucleotides align to TRBD2. The CDR3 spans 16 residues. The V segment lost 3 bases and the J segment 1 base; nucleotides outside the gene matches: 5. From germline, CDR1 is SGHTA and CDR2 FQGNSA. CDR3 DNA: TGTGCCAGCAGCTTTGCGACTAGCGTATCCTACAATGAGCAGTTCTTC. This encodes CASSFATSVSYNEQFF.

J is TRBJ2-7 and V is TRBV2; D perhaps matches TRBD2 (5 bases). This CDR3 has 12 residues. V lost 4 bases, J lost 3 bases, and 7 bases lay in between. Germline V gene lookup returns CDR1 SNHLY and CDR2 FYNNEI. The CDR3 protein is CASSVGSYEQYF. Written as DNA, the CDR3 is TGTGCCAGCAGTGTGGGGAGCTACGAGCAGTACTTC. Filled out from reference TRBV2 and TRBJ2-7, the complete variable domain reads EPEVTQTPSHQVTQMGQEVILRCVPISNHLYFYWYRQILGQKVEFLVSFYNNEISEKSEIFDDQFSVERPDGSNFTLKIRSTKLEDSAMYFCASSVGSYEQYFGPGTRLTVT.

CDR3 sequence: CASFLTGTGQPQHF. The CDR3 nucleotides are TGTGCCAGTTTCCTGACAGGGACGGGTCAGCCCCAGCATTTT. This chain connects TRBV19 to TRBJ1-5; TRBD1 matches at 7 bases. The CDR3 is 14 amino acids. V gave up 8 bases and J gave up 6 bases; unmatched junction bases: 10. Looked up from germline, CDR1 is LNHDA and CDR2 is SQIVND (reference sequence).

The chain combines TRBV6-1 with TRBJ1-1; 8 nucleotides line up with TRBD1. J was trimmed by 7 bases and V by 2 bases; bases with no gene match: 9. Germline-derived CDR1 and CDR2 are MNHNS and SASEGT. The CDR3 is 15 residues long. The CDR3 is CASSEKGGTGNEAFF. CDR3 sequence (DNA): TGTGCCAGCAGTGAAAAGGGAGGGACAGGTAATGAAGCTTTCTTT.

The chain joins TRBV6-5 to TRBJ2-1, with a possible D match to TRBD2 (6 bases). The ends were cut back, 2 bases at V and 8 bases at J, with 16 bases in the middle. CDR1 is MNHEY, CDR2 SVGAGI, per germline. The CDR3 consists of 15 residues. CDR3 bases: TGTGCCAGCAGTTACACGGGAGAGTGGCGGCATGAGCAGTTCTTC. It translates to CASSYTGEWRHEQFF.

The rearrangement links TRBV6-1 to TRBJ2-7; 8 bases align to TRBD2. The CDR3 totals 15 residues. V trimming: 5 bases; J trimming: 2 bases; junction bases outside the gene matches: 8. Germline V gene lookup returns CDR1 MNHNS and CDR2 SASEGT. CDR3 nucleotides: TGTGCCAGCAGTCCCGGGGGACTAGGGGCCTACGAGCAGTACTTC. It codes for CASSPGGLGAYEQYF.

This rearrangement joins TRBV5-1 to TRBJ1-2; 8 nucleotides match TRBD1. Germline loops: CDR1 SGHRS, CDR2 YFSETQ. The V segment lost 4 bases and the J segment 5 bases; nucleotides outside the gene matches: 13. The CDR3 loop spans 16 amino acids. The CDR3 protein is CASSPALRDRFYGYTF. For the CDR3, the DNA is TGCGCCAGCAGCCCCGCTTTAAGGGACAGGTTTTATGGCTACACCTTC.